Below are 9 T cell receptor beta chains sequenced from a single sample in a study of cytomegalovirus exposure and HLA in healthy donors. The PCR employed 60 Vbeta primers together with 13 Jbeta primers. Measured with immunoSEQ multiplex PCR; TCRdb has only the in-frame clones, and not every one. The sample shows approximately 160,000 clones, 81% of them seen only once. Source material: PBMCs. All receptors derive from a man aged 50-59 years in good health and CMV-seropositive.

J is TRBJ2-2 and V is TRBV10-2, with TRBD1 matching over 8 bases. CDR3 length: 13 residues. Germline CDR1 is WSHSY and CDR2 is SAAADI. V was pared by 6 bases and J by 4 bases, with 1 base of the junction left unmatched. The CDR3 reads CASRQGVTGELFF. The CDR3 bases are TGCGCCAGCAGACAGGGGGTCACCGGGGAGCTGTTTTTT.

The CDR3 bases are TGTGCCAGCAGTTACGGGGCGAAGTATTTAGCTTACGAGCAGTACTTC. Amino acids: CASSYGAKYLAYEQYF. The rearrangement links TRBV6-5 to TRBJ2-7, with D possibly matching TRBD1 (5 bases). The CDR3 consists of 16 residues. Germline loops: CDR1 MNHEY, CDR2 SVGAGI. V was trimmed by 2 bases and J by 4 bases, leaving 18 bases between them.

This clone has only a few counts. This rearrangement joins TRBV27 to TRBJ2-6; D possibly corresponds to TRBD1 (6 bases). V dropped 0 bases and J dropped 0 bases, with 12 bases sitting between them. This CDR3 is 18 amino acids long. Germline V gene sequence: CDR1 MNHEY, CDR2 SMNVEV (reference sequence). The CDR3 protein is CASSLSPGQSSGANVLTF. CDR3 bases: TGTGCCAGCAGTTTATCCCCCGGACAGAGCTCTGGGGCCAACGTCCTGACTTTC.

The chain is built from TRBV27 and TRBJ1-5; D is uncertain. The germline V gene has CDR1 MNHEY and CDR2 SMNVEV (reference sequence). V lost 0 bases and J lost 0, with 15 bases in between. This CDR3 has 18 amino acids. CDR3 in DNA: TGTGCCAGCAGTTTATCGTACCCCGCGGCCTATAGCAATCAGCCCCAGCATTTT. Its translation: CASSLSYPAAYSNQPQHF.

This rearrangement joins TRBV5-1 to TRBJ2-5; possibly TRBD1 for D (5 bases). Looked up from germline, CDR1 is SGHRS and CDR2 is YFSETQ. This CDR3 comprises 13 residues. The V end was cut by 2 bases, the J end by 5 bases, with 10 bases between. CDR3 region: CASSFGRAETQYF. CDR3 DNA sequence: TGCGCCAGCAGCTTTGGCAGGGCGGAGACCCAGTACTTC.

The chain recombines TRBV7-2 with TRBJ2-5, with 8 positions matching TRBD2. The germline V gene has CDR1 SGHTA and CDR2 FQGNSA. The V gene end was trimmed by 2 bases and the J gene end by 5 bases; junction bases not matched to a gene: 10. The CDR3 has 16 amino acids. This CDR3 reads CASSLTSGGEGETQYF. As DNA, the CDR3 is TGTGCCAGCAGCTTAACTAGCGGAGGGGAAGGGGAGACCCAGTACTTC.

The sample holds a few counts of this clone. The V gene is TRBV30, the J gene TRBJ1-5, with 7 bases identical to TRBD1. Germline values: CDR1 GTSNPN, CDR2 SVGIG (reference sequence). The CDR3 is made up of 14 amino acids. V trimming: 2 bases; J trimming: 4 bases; junction bases outside the gene matches: 5. The CDR3 DNA reads as TGTGCCTGGAGTAAGACAGGGAATAATCAGCCCCAGCATTTT. It encodes CAWSKTGNNQPQHF. The complete variable domain, with remaining parts taken from reference TRBV30 and TRBJ1-5, reads SQTIHQWPATLVQPVGSPLSLECTVEGTSNPNLYWYRQAAGRGLQLLFYSVGIGQISSEVPQNLSASRPQDRQFILSSKKLLLSDSGFYLCAWSKTGNNQPQHFGDGTRLSIL.

The chain uses TRBV11-2 and TRBJ1-2; D ambiguous. CDR3 length: 12 amino acids. V dropped 5 bases and J dropped 7 bases, with 11 bases sitting between them. Germline values: CDR1 SGHAT, CDR2 FQNNGV. The CDR3 here is CASSQLGPGYTF. Written as DNA, the CDR3 is TGTGCCAGCAGCCAACTAGGTCCTGGCTACACCTTC.

The chain employs TRBV19 and TRBJ1-2; D unclear. The CDR3 runs 13 residues. Trimming took off 1 base at V and 8 bases at J, with 11 bases between the two ends. Germline V gene sequence: CDR1 LNHDA, CDR2 SQIVND (reference sequence). As DNA, the CDR3 is TGTGCCAGTAGTATAGGGCCTATGCGGGGCTACACCTTC. Translation: CASSIGPMRGYTF. Based on the CDR3 plus reference TRBV19 and TRBJ1-2, the full variable domain is DGGITQSPKYLFRKEGQNVTLSCEQNLNHDAMYWYRQDPGQGLRLIYYSQIVNDFQKGDIAEGYSVSREKKESFPLTVTSAQKNPTAFYLCASSIGPMRGYTFGSGTRLTVV.